A selection of T cell receptor beta chains follows, all from one sample in a study of cytomegalovirus exposure and HLA in healthy donors. Measured with immunoSEQ multiplex PCR; TCRdb has only the in-frame clones, and not every one. The sample shows more than 90,000 clones, about 70% of them seen only once. The sample taken for sequencing was PBMCs. The receptors shown here come from a woman aged 40 to 50 in good health and CMV-seronegative. CDR3s include the opening cysteine and the closing phenylalanine or tryptophan. D genes are given only for firm matches. Expanded clones are given a class, and other clones once, few, many or no size at all.

V: TRBV9; D: TRBD2; size: .; length: 16; J: TRBJ2-5; CDR3: CASSGAVTSGREAQYF; DNA: TGTGCCAGCAGCGGGGCGGTGACTAGCGGGAGGGAGGCCCAGTACTTC
V: TRBV27; D: .; size: once; length: 14; J: TRBJ1-2; CDR3: CASSTGTSPYGYTF; DNA: TGTGCCAGCTCAACCGGGACTTCCCCCTATGGCTACACCTTC
V: TRBV7-9; D: .; size: .; length: 15; J: TRBJ1-2; CDR3: CASSWVTGGNYGYTF; DNA: TGTGCCAGCAGCTGGGTCACAGGTGGGAACTATGGCTACACCTTC
V: TRBV12-5; D: .; size: .; length: 17; J: TRBJ1-2; CDR3: CASGLVLYRSTPYGYTF; DNA: TGTGCTAGTGGTTTGGTACTATACAGGAGCACACCCTATGGCTACACCTTC
V: TRBV29-1; D: TRBD2; size: .; length: 15; J: TRBJ2-1; CDR3: CSHGGAGGIYNEQFF; DNA: TGCAGCCACGGTGGAGCGGGAGGGATTTACAATGAGCAGTTCTTC
V: TRBV6-5; D: TRBD1; size: .; length: 16; J: TRBJ2-2; CDR3: CASSYYGTGIAGELFF; DNA: TGTGCCAGCAGTTACTATGGGACAGGGATCGCCGGGGAGCTGTTTTTT
V: TRBV7-2; D: TRBD2; size: few; length: 15; J: TRBJ2-3; CDR3: CASSLTSGYTDTQYF; DNA: TGTGCCAGCAGCCTGACTAGCGGATACACAGATACGCAGTATTTT
V: TRBV19; D: .; size: .; length: 13; J: TRBJ2-1; CDR3: CASSIDLVNEQFF; DNA: TGTGCCAGTAGTATAGACCTAGTCAATGAGCAGTTCTTC
V: TRBV10-1; D: .; size: .; length: 13; J: TRBJ2-7; CDR3: CASSNSGRYEQYF; DNA: TGCGCCAGCAGTAATAGCGGACGCTACGAGCAGTACTTC
V: TRBV4-1; D: TRBD1; size: .; length: 17; J: TRBJ1-5; CDR3: CASSQEGQIRTDQPQHF; DNA: TGCGCCAGCAGCCAAGAGGGACAGATACGGACGGATCAGCCCCAGCATTTT
V: TRBV5-1; D: TRBD1; size: .; length: 14; J: TRBJ1-6; CDR3: CASSPGQYNSPLHF; DNA: TGCGCCAGCAGCCCGGGACAGTATAATTCACCCCTCCACTTT
V: TRBV7-9; D: .; size: .; length: 13; J: TRBJ2-7; CDR3: CASSLSIPYEQYF; DNA: TGTGCCAGCAGCTTATCTATCCCATACGAGCAGTACTTC
V: TRBV18; D: TRBD1; size: .; length: 15; J: TRBJ1-1; CDR3: CASSPGTGGITEAFF; DNA: TGTGCCAGCTCGCCCGGGACAGGGGGTATCACTGAAGCTTTCTTT
V: TRBV15; D: .; size: .; length: 14; J: TRBJ2-5; CDR3: CATSRDRGLETQYF; DNA: TGTGCCACCAGCAGAGATAGGGGATTAGAGACCCAGTACTTC
V: TRBV4-1; D: .; size: .; length: 13; J: TRBJ2-2; CDR3: CASSLRESGELFF; DNA: TGCGCCAGCAGCCTTCGGGAGTCCGGGGAGCTGTTTTTT
V: TRBV4-3; D: .; size: once; length: 14; J: TRBJ1-2; CDR3: CASSQGRTGDGYTF; DNA: TGCGCCAGCAGCCAAGGTCGAACAGGCGATGGCTACACCTTC
V: TRBV19; D: TRBD2; size: few; length: 15; J: TRBJ2-2; CDR3: CASNSAGGRTGELFF; DNA: TGTGCCAGTAATTCGGCGGGAGGGCGGACCGGGGAGCTGTTTTTT
V: TRBV11-2; D: .; size: .; length: 12; J: TRBJ2-7; CDR3: CASSPGTYEQYF; DNA: TGTGCCAGCAGCCCCGGTACCTACGAGCAGTACTTC
V: TRBV7-3; D: TRBD2; size: few; length: 19; J: TRBJ2-5; CDR3: CASSSDRLAGGKSSETQYF; DNA: TGTGCCAGCAGCTCAGATAGACTAGCGGGAGGAAAATCGTCGGAGACCCAGTACTTC
V: TRBV5-5; D: TRBD1; size: .; length: 13; J: TRBJ1-5; CDR3: CASSMDRDQPQHF; DNA: TGTGCCAGCAGCATGGACAGGGATCAGCCCCAGCATTTT
V: TRBV7-2; D: .; size: .; length: 13; J: TRBJ2-5; CDR3: CASSFRVVETQYF; DNA: TGTGCCAGCAGCTTCAGGGTCGTGGAGACCCAGTACTTC
V: TRBV10-3; D: .; size: once; length: 16; J: TRBJ2-1; CDR3: CAISEFRGSSYNEQFF; DNA: TGTGCCATCAGTGAGTTTCGAGGGTCCTCCTACAATGAGCAGTTCTTC
V: TRBV5-4; D: .; size: .; length: 12; J: TRBJ2-7; CDR3: CASSSDSYEQYF; DNA: TGTGCCAGCAGCTCGGACAGCTACGAGCAGTACTTC
V: TRBV7-2; D: .; size: .; length: 13; J: TRBJ1-5; CDR3: CASSPRRGQPQHF; DNA: TGTGCCAGCAGCCCAAGAAGGGGTCAGCCCCAGCATTTT
V: TRBV9; D: .; size: .; length: 16; J: TRBJ2-7; CDR3: CASSVGRGGPYGEQYF; DNA: TGTGCCAGCAGCGTTGGTAGGGGGGGGCCTTACGGCGAGCAGTACTTC
V: TRBV19; D: .; size: once; length: 15; J: TRBJ1-5; CDR3: CASSLTPYSNQPQHF; DNA: TGTGCCAGTAGTCTTACCCCCTATAGCAATCAGCCCCAGCATTTT
V: TRBV19; D: TRBD1; size: .; length: 15; J: TRBJ1-5; CDR3: CASSIDRGRDQPQHF; DNA: TGTGCCAGTAGTATAGACAGGGGGCGCGATCAGCCCCAGCATTTT
V: TRBV4-1; D: .; size: .; length: 13; J: TRBJ1-1; CDR3: CASSQKAPGEAFF; DNA: TGCGCCAGCAGCCAAAAAGCCCCCGGTGAAGCTTTCTTT
V: TRBV30; D: TRBD2; size: .; length: 13; J: TRBJ2-7; CDR3: CAWRGSGRDEQYF; DNA: TGTGCCTGGAGGGGGAGCGGGAGAGACGAGCAGTACTTC
V: TRBV7-3; D: .; size: .; length: 14; J: TRBJ2-7; CDR3: CASSSQPQGSEQYF; DNA: TGTGCCAGCAGCTCTCAACCTCAGGGCTCCGAGCAGTACTTC
V: TRBV28; D: TRBD2; size: .; length: 11; J: TRBJ2-5; CDR3: CASRRGGTQYF; DNA: TGTGCCAGCAGGCGGGGGGGGACCCAGTACTTC
V: TRBV6-5; D: TRBD2; size: .; length: 13; J: TRBJ2-3; CDR3: CASSWTLAGVEYF; DNA: TGTGCCAGCAGTTGGACACTAGCGGGAGTTGAGTATTTT
V: TRBV19; D: TRBD2; size: .; length: 16; J: TRBJ2-5; CDR3: CASSKGTSAIQETQYF; DNA: TGTGCCAGTAGTAAGGGGACTAGCGCGATCCAAGAGACCCAGTACTTC
V: TRBV29-1; D: TRBD1; size: few; length: 16; J: TRBJ2-5; CDR3: CSVEERGQGAAETQYF; DNA: TGCAGCGTTGAAGAGCGAGGGCAGGGGGCGGCAGAGACCCAGTACTTC
V: TRBV9; D: TRBD1; size: .; length: 15; J: TRBJ2-1; CDR3: CASSGSGTVNNEQFF; DNA: TGTGCCAGCAGCGGATCCGGGACAGTCAACAATGAGCAGTTCTTC
V: TRBV19; D: TRBD1; size: few; length: 17; J: TRBJ2-3; CDR3: CASRRAGTGGLADTQYF; DNA: TGTGCCAGTAGGCGAGCCGGGACAGGGGGACTAGCAGATACGCAGTATTTT
V: TRBV14; D: TRBD2; size: .; length: 17; J: TRBJ2-3; CDR3: CASSEGLAALGTDTQYF; DNA: TGTGCCAGCAGCGAAGGACTAGCGGCTCTGGGCACAGATACGCAGTATTTT
V: TRBV7-3; D: TRBD2; size: .; length: 17; J: TRBJ2-1; CDR3: CASSLNPSGGNYNEQFF; DNA: TGTGCCAGCAGCTTAAATCCTAGCGGGGGAAATTACAATGAGCAGTTCTTC
V: TRBV30; D: TRBD1; size: .; length: 17; J: TRBJ1-6; CDR3: CACSGTVSLNYNSPLHF; DNA: TGTGCCTGTTCCGGGACAGTGTCTTTAAACTATAATTCCCCCCTCCACTTT
V: TRBV27; D: .; size: .; length: 12; J: TRBJ2-5; CDR3: CASRGSGVTQYF; DNA: TGTGCCAGCAGAGGGTCGGGGGTAACCCAGTACTTC
V: TRBV7-6; D: TRBD1; size: .; length: 15; J: TRBJ2-5; CDR3: CASSPSTGATWTQYF; DNA: TGTGCCAGCAGCCCCAGTACAGGGGCCACCTGGACCCAGTACTTC
V: TRBV7-9; D: TRBD1; size: .; length: 18; J: TRBJ1-1; CDR3: CASSSTTFRTGEHTEAFF; DNA: TGTGCCAGCAGCTCAACCACCTTTCGGACAGGGGAGCACACTGAAGCTTTCTTT
V: TRBV7-3; D: .; size: .; length: 14; J: TRBJ2-1; CDR3: CASSPTLSGHEQFF; DNA: TGTGCCAGCAGCCCTACACTTAGCGGACATGAGCAGTTCTTC
V: TRBV7-2; D: TRBD2; size: .; length: 17; J: TRBJ2-2; CDR3: CASTLGAGGPDTGELFF; DNA: TGTGCCAGCACCCTAGGGGCGGGGGGGCCGGACACCGGGGAGCTGTTTTTT
V: TRBV6-1; D: TRBD1; size: .; length: 17; J: TRBJ2-5; CDR3: CASSEAVIRTGRETQYF; DNA: TGTGCCAGCAGTGAAGCCGTGATAAGGACAGGGCGAGAGACCCAGTACTTC
V: TRBV18; D: .; size: .; length: 15; J: TRBJ1-2; CDR3: CASSPNRDPNYGYTF; DNA: TGTGCCAGCTCACCGAACAGGGACCCTAACTATGGCTACACCTTC